This is a list of T cell receptor beta chains from one sample in a study of control samples from healthy donors and cancer patients. The assay was immunoSEQ multiplex PCR, and TCRdb's table has in-frame clones only and misses some. The sample includes 20,000 to 30,000 clones, roughly 85% of them seen just once. Sequenced: PBMCs. All receptors come from a woman aged 55-75 years with head and neck cancer. Both conserved end residues are part of each CDR3. D genes are given only for firm matches.

d_gene	j_gene	v_gene	CDR3aa	CDR3nt
.	TRBJ1-5	TRBV6-5	CASRYSNQPQHF	TGTGCCAGCAGATATAGCAATCAGCCCCAGCATTTT
.	TRBJ1-1	TRBV4-3	CASSLVGVEGTEAFF	TGCGCCAGCAGCCTAGTGGGGGTTGAGGGCACTGAAGCTTTCTTT
.	TRBJ1-1	TRBV11-3	CASSLDPAIAGVAEAFF	TGTGCCAGCAGCTTAGATCCCGCGATTGCGGGGGTCGCTGAAGCTTTCTTT
.	TRBJ2-7	TRBV5-3	CARSLEANVTYEQYF	TGTGCCAGAAGCTTGGAGGCGAACGTAACCTACGAGCAGTACTTC
.	TRBJ2-1	TRBV24-1	CATQRQGPINEQFF	TGTGCCACCCAGAGGCAGGGTCCGATCAATGAGCAGTTCTTC
TRBD1	TRBJ2-5	TRBV5-5	CASSLNRQGETQYF	TGTGCCAGCAGCCTGAACCGACAGGGCGAGACCCAGTACTTC
.	TRBJ2-2	TRBV2	CASREGPTGELFF	TGTGCCAGCAGAGAGGGTCCCACCGGGGAGCTGTTTTTT
TRBD1	TRBJ2-3	TRBV5-1	CASSKGQGSTDTQYF	TGCGCCAGCAGCAAGGGACAGGGGAGCACAGATACGCAGTATTTT
TRBD1	TRBJ2-7	TRBV11-2	CASSPVGQLYEQYF	TGTGCCAGCAGCCCTGTGGGACAGCTCTACGAGCAGTACTTC
.	TRBJ1-2	TRBV11-2	CASSFEPRRGYAF	TGTGCCAGCAGCTTTGAGCCACGAAGGGGGTACGCCTTC
.	TRBJ2-7	TRBV2	CASNELSSYEQYF	TGTGCCAGCAATGAGCTGAGCTCCTACGAGCAGTACTTC
.	TRBJ1-6	TRBV7-2	CASSLTRTVNNSPLHF	TGTGCCAGCAGCTTAACTCGGACAGTGAATAACTCACCCCTCCACTTT
TRBD2	TRBJ2-1	TRBV2	CASAGEYNEQFF	TGTGCCAGCGCGGGGGAGTACAATGAGCAGTTCTTC
.	TRBJ1-1	TRBV6-5	CASRALNTEAFF	TGTGCCAGCAGGGCCCTCAACACTGAAGCTTTCTTT
TRBD1	TRBJ2-1	TRBV7-8	CASSARPGTGRYYNEQFF	TGTGCCAGCAGCGCACGACCCGGGACAGGGAGGTACTACAATGAGCAGTTCTTC
.	TRBJ2-5	TRBV27	CASSRISIGQETQYF	TGTGCCAGCAGCCGCATTAGTATTGGGCAAGAGACCCAGTACTTC
.	TRBJ2-7	TRBV11-2	CASSFGYGSTYEQYF	TGTGCCAGCAGCTTTGGGTACGGGAGTACGTACGAGCAGTACTTC
.	TRBJ2-3	TRBV4-1	CASARGPVGIITDTQYF	TGCGCCAGCGCCAGGGGTCCGGTCGGGATAATCACAGATACGCAGTATTTT
.	TRBJ1-2	TRBV6-2/TRBV6-3	CASSPRPQDSGRRGYTF	TGTGCCAGCAGCCCCCGCCCCCAAGACAGCGGCAGACGAGGCTACACCTTC